Given below is one TCR beta chain in context. Its antigen is as yet unknown. This specimen belongs to a study of post-analysis software for immune sequencing data. Study-level findings and limits: Five TRBV segments, including TRBV5-6, TRBV5-1 and TRBV20-1, were more frequent in patients than controls.

Incorporated into the TCR beta cDNA libraries were unique molecular identifiers, which served to reduce PCR and sequencing biases. TCRdb re-called the PCR reads with MiXCR, one entry per CDR3 protein. This sample has fewer than 850,000 distinct CDR3 sequences, with about 32% found just once. This CDR3 contains 16 residues. With 4 bases clipped from V and 3 bases from J, the junction kept 10 bases outside the gene matches. Germline assignment: CDR1 SGHNT and CDR2 YYREEE (reference sequence). The sequenced material came from blood. The J gene is TRBJ2-1, the V gene TRBV5-4, with 7 bases that match TRBD2. This receptor was obtained from a girl between 10 and 17 years old with multiple sclerosis. CDR3 loop: CASSHGGGGGYNEQFF. The CDR3 DNA follows: TGTGCCAGCAGCCACGGAGGTGGGGGGGGCTACAATGAGCAGTTCTTC.